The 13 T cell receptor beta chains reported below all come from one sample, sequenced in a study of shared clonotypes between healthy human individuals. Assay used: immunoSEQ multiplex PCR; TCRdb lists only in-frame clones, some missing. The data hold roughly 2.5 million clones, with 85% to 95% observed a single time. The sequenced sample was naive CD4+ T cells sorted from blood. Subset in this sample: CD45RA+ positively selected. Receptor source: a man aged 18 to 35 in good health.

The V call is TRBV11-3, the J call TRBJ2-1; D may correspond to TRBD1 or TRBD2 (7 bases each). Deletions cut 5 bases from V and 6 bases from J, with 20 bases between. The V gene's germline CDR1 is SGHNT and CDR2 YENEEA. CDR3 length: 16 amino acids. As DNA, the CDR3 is TGTGCCAGCAGCGACCAGGGGGGGCCCCGGGGCAATGAGCAGTTCTTC. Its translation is CASSDQGGPRGNEQFF.

The CDR3: CASSSGSSNTGELFF. DNA of the CDR3: TGTGCCAGCAGCTCTGGGAGCTCGAACACCGGGGAGCTGTTTTTT. The chain couples TRBV11-2 to TRBJ2-2, with a possible D match to TRBD2 (5 bases). Trimming shortened V by 4 bases and J by 0 bases, and 9 bases separated the two germline ends. The CDR3 spans 15 residues. CDR1 is SGHAT and CDR2 is FQNNGV in the germline V gene. Looking up the rest from reference TRBV11-2 and TRBJ2-2 gives the full variable domain: EAGVAQSPRYKIIEKRQSVAFWCNPISGHATLYWYQQILGQGPKLLIQFQNNGVVDDSQLPKDRFSAERLKGVDSTLKIQPAKLEDSAVYLCASSSGSSNTGELFFGEGSRLTVL.

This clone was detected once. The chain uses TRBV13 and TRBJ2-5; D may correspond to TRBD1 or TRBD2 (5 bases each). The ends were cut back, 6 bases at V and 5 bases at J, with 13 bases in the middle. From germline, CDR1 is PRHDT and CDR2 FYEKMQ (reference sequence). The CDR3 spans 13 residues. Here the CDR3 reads CASRLQGVETQYF. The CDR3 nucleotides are TGTGCCAGCAGGCTCCAGGGAGTTGAGACCCAGTACTTC.

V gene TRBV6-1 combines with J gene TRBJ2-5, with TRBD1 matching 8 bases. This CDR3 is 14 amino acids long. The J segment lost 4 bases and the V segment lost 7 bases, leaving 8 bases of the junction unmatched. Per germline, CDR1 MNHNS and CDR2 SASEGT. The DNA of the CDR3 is TGTGCCAGCACCCGAGGACAGGGAGTAGAGACCCAGTACTTC. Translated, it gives CASTRGQGVETQYF.

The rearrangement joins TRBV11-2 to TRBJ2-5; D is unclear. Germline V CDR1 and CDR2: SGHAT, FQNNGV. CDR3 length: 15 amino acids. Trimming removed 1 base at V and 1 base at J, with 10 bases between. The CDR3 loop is CASSLASSGQETQYF. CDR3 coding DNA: TGTGCCAGCAGCTTAGCCTCGTCAGGCCAAGAGACCCAGTACTTC.

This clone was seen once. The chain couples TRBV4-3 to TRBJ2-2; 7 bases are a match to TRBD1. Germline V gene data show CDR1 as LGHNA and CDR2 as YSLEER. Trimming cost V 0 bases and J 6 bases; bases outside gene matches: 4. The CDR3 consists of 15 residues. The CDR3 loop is CASSQEGQMPGELFF. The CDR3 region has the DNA TGCGCCAGCAGCCAAGAGGGACAGATGCCCGGGGAGCTGTTTTTT.

CDR3 loop: CASREGNEQFF. In nucleotides, the CDR3 is TGCGCCAGCAGAGAGGGAAATGAGCAGTTCTTC. The chain recombines TRBV5-1 with TRBJ2-1; D perhaps matches TRBD2 (5 bases). Trimming left V 5 bases short and J 7 bases short, with 7 bases between. The CDR3 runs to 11 residues. Germline assignment: CDR1 SGHRS and CDR2 YFSETQ.

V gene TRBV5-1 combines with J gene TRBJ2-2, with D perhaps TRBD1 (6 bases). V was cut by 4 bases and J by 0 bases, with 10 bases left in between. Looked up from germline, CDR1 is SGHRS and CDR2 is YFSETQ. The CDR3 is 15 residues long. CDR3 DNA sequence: TGCGCCAGCAGCCCGGGACACTCGAACACCGGGGAGCTGTTTTTT. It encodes CASSPGHSNTGELFF.

The DNA of the CDR3 is TGTGCCAGCAGTAATCAGGGGGGGGCCTACGAGCAGTACTTC. Amino acid sequence: CASSNQGGAYEQYF. The chain carries TRBV7-2 and TRBJ2-7; perhaps D is TRBD1 or TRBD2 (7 bases each). With 6 bases removed from V and 2 bases from J, the gap between germline ends came to 14 bases. The length of the CDR3 is 14 residues. Germline CDR1 reads SGHTA; CDR2 reads FQGNSA. The full variable domain, with the rest looked up from reference TRBV7-2 and TRBJ2-7, is GAGVSQSPSNKVTEKGKDVELRCDPISGHTALYWYRQSLGQGLEFLIYFQGNSAPDKSGLPSDRFSAERTGGSVSTLTIQRTQQEDSAVYLCASSNQGGAYEQYFGPGTRLTVT.

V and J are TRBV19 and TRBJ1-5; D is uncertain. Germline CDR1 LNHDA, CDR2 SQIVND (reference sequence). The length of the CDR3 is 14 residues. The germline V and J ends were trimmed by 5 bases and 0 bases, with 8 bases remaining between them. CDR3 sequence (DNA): TGTGCCAGTAGTCTGGATTATAGCAATCAGCCCCAGCATTTT. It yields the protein CASSLDYSNQPQHF.

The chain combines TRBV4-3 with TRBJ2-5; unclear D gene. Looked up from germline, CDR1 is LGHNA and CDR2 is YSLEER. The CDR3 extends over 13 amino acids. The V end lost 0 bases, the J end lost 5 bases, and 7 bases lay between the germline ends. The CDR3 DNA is TGCGCCAGCAGCCAAGATGAATCGGAGACCCAGTACTTC. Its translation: CASSQDESETQYF.

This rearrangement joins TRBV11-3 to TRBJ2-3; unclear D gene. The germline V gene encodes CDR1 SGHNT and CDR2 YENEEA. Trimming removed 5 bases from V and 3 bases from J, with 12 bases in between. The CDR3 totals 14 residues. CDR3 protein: CASSPTAGTDTQYF. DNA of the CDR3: TGTGCCAGCAGCCCCACGGCAGGAACAGATACGCAGTATTTT.

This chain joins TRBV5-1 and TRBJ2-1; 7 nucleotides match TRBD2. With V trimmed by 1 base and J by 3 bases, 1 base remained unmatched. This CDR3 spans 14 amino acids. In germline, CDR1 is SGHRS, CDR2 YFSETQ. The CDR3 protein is CASSLLAGYNEQFF. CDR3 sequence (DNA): TGCGCCAGCAGCTTGTTAGCGGGCTACAATGAGCAGTTCTTC. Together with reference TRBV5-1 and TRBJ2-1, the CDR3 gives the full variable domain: KAGVTQTPRYLIKTRGQQVTLSCSPISGHRSVSWYQQTPGQGLQFLFEYFSETQRNKGNFPGRFSGRQFSNSRSEMNVSTLELGDSALYLCASSLLAGYNEQFFGPGTRLTVL.